A selection of T cell receptor beta chains follows, all from one sample in a study. TCRdb used MiXCR to reprocess the multiplex PCR reads, holding one entry per CDR3 protein. The table records about 530 distinct CDR3 sequences, 20% to 25% of them present only once. Sequencing input: memory CD4+ T cells sorted from blood. Source of these receptors: a female donor with breast cancer. Both conserved end residues are part of each CDR3. D genes are given only for firm matches. Rows may omit the clone size; those that give it use once, few, many or a size class.

clone_size | j_call | d_call | v_call | cdr3_aa | cdr3_nt
. | TRBJ1-2 | TRBD1 | TRBV12-3/TRBV12-4 | CASSPGTAMATPF | TGTGCCAGCAGTCCCGGGACAGCTATGGCTACACCGTTC
once | TRBJ1-2 | TRBD1 | TRBV12-3/TRBV12-4 | CASSSTGVFGYTF | TGTGCCAGCAGTTCGACAGGGGTGTTCGGCTACACCTTC
many | TRBJ1-2 | . | TRBV12-3/TRBV12-4 | CASGLLRRRGGGLGYTF | TGTGCCAGCGGCCTGTTACGTAGGAGGGGCGGAGGATTAGGCTACACCTTC
. | TRBJ1-2 | TRBD1 | TRBV12-3/TRBV12-4 | CASSRQGYYGYTF | TGTGCCAGCAGCCGACAGGGATATTATGGCTACACCTTC
many | TRBJ1-2 | . | TRBV12-3/TRBV12-4 | CASSFLEGNYGYTF | TGTGCCAGCAGTTTCCTAGAGGGCAACTATGGCTACACCTTC
. | TRBJ1-2 | TRBD1 | TRBV12-3/TRBV12-4 | CASSLGQTFRGYTF | TGTGCCAGCAGCCTGGGACAGACTTTTCGGGGCTACACCTTC
large | TRBJ1-2 | . | TRBV12-3/TRBV12-4 | CASSLRSAGADGYTF | TGTGCCAGCAGTTTAAGGTCGGCAGGGGCGGATGGCTACACCTTC
. | TRBJ1-2 | . | TRBV12-3/TRBV12-4 | CASSHIGYSSNYGYTF | TGTGCCAGCAGTCACATTGGCTACAGTTCTAACTATGGCTACACCTTC
medium-sized | TRBJ1-2 | . | TRBV12-3/TRBV12-4 | CASSLGQVRAYTF | TGTGCCAGCAGTTTAGGACAGGTGAGGGCCTACACCTTC
many | TRBJ1-2 | . | TRBV12-3/TRBV12-4 | CASSGPQEGIYGYTF | TGTGCCAGCAGTGGACCACAGGAGGGTATCTATGGCTACACCTTC
large | TRBJ1-2 | . | TRBV12-3/TRBV12-4 | CASLSPGDGYTF | TGTGCCAGCCTCTCACCGGGGGATGGCTACACCTTC
. | TRBJ1-2 | . | TRBV12-3/TRBV12-4 | CASSLRPLGRGYTF | TGTGCCAGCAGTCTCCGCCCACTCGGGCGCGGCTACACCTTC
. | TRBJ1-2 | TRBD1 | TRBV12-3/TRBV12-4 | CASSLALTGANF | TGTGCCAGCAGTTTAGCGCTGACAGGGGCAAACTTC
large | TRBJ1-2 | TRBD1 | TRBV12-3/TRBV12-4 | CASSSTGAYGYTF | TGTGCCAGCAGTTCGACAGGGGCCTATGGCTACACCTTC